These T cell receptor beta chains were read from a single sample in a study of metastatic and nonmetastatic thyroid tumors. MiXCR re-clonotyped the PCR reads for TCRdb. The repertoire holds roughly 59,000 clones, about 17% seen once, with just under 9.5% in the top ten. Sample: blood. Receptors originate from a male donor with papillary thyroid cancer or a benign thyroid nodule (not recorded which). Some clones in this sample may be carry-over from other donors' samples. CDR3s include the opening cysteine and the closing phenylalanine or tryptophan. A D gene is named only where the DNA matches it firmly. The size field is filled for only some rows; it gives once, few, many or a size class.

clone size: many
J gene: TRBJ2-2
D gene: .
V gene: TRBV28
CDR3 DNA: TGTGCCAGCAGTTTATCGGTCGGGGAGCTGTTTTTT
CDR3 protein: CASSLSVGELFF

clone size: .
J gene: TRBJ1-2
D gene: TRBD1
V gene: TRBV7-2
CDR3 DNA: TGCGCCAGCAGCTTAACTGGACAGGGCTGGTACACCTTC
CDR3 protein: CASSLTGQGWYTF

clone size: few
J gene: TRBJ2-4
D gene: .
V gene: TRBV15
CDR3 DNA: TGTGCCACCAGCAGAGAATCGGCCGCAGGCGTCAGGGAGAACATTCAGTACTTC
CDR3 protein: CATSRESAAGVRENIQYF

clone size: many
J gene: TRBJ1-5
D gene: .
V gene: TRBV2
CDR3 DNA: TGTGCCAGCAGTGTGGAGGGCGCGGGCAATCAGCCCCAGCATTTT
CDR3 protein: CASSVEGAGNQPQHF

clone size: many
J gene: TRBJ2-3
D gene: TRBD2
V gene: TRBV6-1
CDR3 DNA: TGTGCCAGCGCTTTCCTTAGCGGGGGGGCGGCAGATACGCAGTATTTT
CDR3 protein: CASAFLSGGAADTQYF

clone size: many
J gene: TRBJ1-1
D gene: .
V gene: TRBV12-3/TRBV12-4
CDR3 DNA: TGTGCCAGCCTTGATTCAGGGGTGACCACTGAAGCTTTCTTT
CDR3 protein: CASLDSGVTTEAFF

clone size: many
J gene: TRBJ1-2
D gene: .
V gene: TRBV19
CDR3 DNA: TGTGCCAGTAGTGGCCTGACAGGACCAATCTACGGCTACACCTTC
CDR3 protein: CASSGLTGPIYGYTF

clone size: many
J gene: TRBJ2-5
D gene: TRBD1
V gene: TRBV15
CDR3 DNA: TGTGCCACCAGCAGGCACCGGGACAGGGGATGGGAGACCCAGTACTTC
CDR3 protein: CATSRHRDRGWETQYF

clone size: many
J gene: TRBJ2-2
D gene: .
V gene: TRBV27
CDR3 DNA: TGTGCCAGCAGTAAGGGCACCGGGGAGCTGTTTTTT
CDR3 protein: CASSKGTGELFF

clone size: many
J gene: TRBJ1-1
D gene: .
V gene: TRBV24-1
CDR3 DNA: TGTGCCACCAGTGATCCCCAGGACACTGAAGCTTTCTTT
CDR3 protein: CATSDPQDTEAFF

clone size: many
J gene: TRBJ2-7
D gene: TRBD2
V gene: TRBV2
CDR3 DNA: TGTGCCAGCTCCGAGGGTCTAGCGGGGGCGAGTGAGGACGAGCAGTACTTC
CDR3 protein: CASSEGLAGASEDEQYF

clone size: many
J gene: TRBJ2-5
D gene: TRBD2
V gene: TRBV6-6
CDR3 DNA: TGTGCCAGCAGTTACGCACCGGGGGGGCCGCGGGAGACCCAGTACTTC
CDR3 protein: CASSYAPGGPRETQYF

clone size: many
J gene: TRBJ1-1
D gene: .
V gene: TRBV12-3/TRBV12-4
CDR3 DNA: TGTGCCAGCAGTTTCGGAAGGGGCACTGAAGCTTTCTTT
CDR3 protein: CASSFGRGTEAFF

clone size: .
J gene: TRBJ2-4
D gene: .
V gene: TRBV20-1
CDR3 DNA: TGCAGTGCTAGAGATGAAGAGCGTCCGTCAGACAAAAACATTCATTACTTC
CDR3 protein: CSARDEERPSDKNIHYF

clone size: few
J gene: TRBJ2-1
D gene: .
V gene: TRBV10-3
CDR3 DNA: TGTGCCATCAGTGATTCCGAGCGGCGGGGAAATGAGCAGTTCTTC
CDR3 protein: CAISDSERRGNEQFF

clone size: many
J gene: TRBJ1-1
D gene: TRBD1
V gene: TRBV20-1
CDR3 DNA: TGCAGTGCTAGGGTCGCAGGGGGCGTTTACACTGAAGCTTTCTTT
CDR3 protein: CSARVAGGVYTEAFF

clone size: many
J gene: TRBJ1-1
D gene: TRBD1
V gene: TRBV6-5
CDR3 DNA: TGTGCCAGCAGTTACTCGAGGGGGCTGGGGACTGAAGCTTTCTTT
CDR3 protein: CASSYSRGLGTEAFF

clone size: few
J gene: TRBJ2-5
D gene: .
V gene: TRBV12-3/TRBV12-4
CDR3 DNA: TGTGCCAGCAGTTCCCAGCGGTGGGGCTGTGTCGAGACCCAGTACTTC
CDR3 protein: CASSSQRWGCVETQYF

clone size: .
J gene: TRBJ2-3
D gene: TRBD2
V gene: TRBV13
CDR3 DNA: TGTGCCAGCAGCTTTACTAGCGGGATAGATACGCAGTATTTT
CDR3 protein: CASSFTSGIDTQYF

clone size: few
J gene: TRBJ2-5
D gene: TRBD1
V gene: TRBV7-9
CDR3 DNA: TGTGCCAGCAGCTCAGACAGGGGGCGCGGGGAGACCCAGTACTTC
CDR3 protein: CASSSDRGRGETQYF

clone size: many
J gene: TRBJ1-1
D gene: TRBD1
V gene: TRBV5-5
CDR3 DNA: TGTGCCAGCAGCTTAGACGGGACAGGGAACACTGAAGCTTTCTTT
CDR3 protein: CASSLDGTGNTEAFF

clone size: many
J gene: TRBJ2-3
D gene: TRBD2
V gene: TRBV19
CDR3 DNA: TGTGCCAGTAGTCTGTCTAGCGGTGATACGCAGTATTTT
CDR3 protein: CASSLSSGDTQYF

clone size: .
J gene: TRBJ2-2
D gene: TRBD1
V gene: TRBV7-3
CDR3 DNA: TGTGCCAGCAGCTTATCGTCCCGGGCAGGGGGCTTGACCGGGGAGCTGTTTTTT
CDR3 protein: CASSLSSRAGGLTGELFF

clone size: many
J gene: TRBJ2-3
D gene: TRBD2
V gene: TRBV20-1
CDR3 DNA: TGCAGTGCTAGAGACTTCCGGGGGGTTACAGATACGCAGTATTTT
CDR3 protein: CSARDFRGVTDTQYF

clone size: many
J gene: TRBJ1-6
D gene: TRBD1
V gene: TRBV30
CDR3 DNA: TGTGCCTGGAGCGTCTCAGGGGGTGGTTCACCCCTCCACTTT
CDR3 protein: CAWSVSGGGSPLHF

clone size: many
J gene: TRBJ2-2
D gene: .
V gene: TRBV5-1
CDR3 DNA: TGCGCCAGCAGCTGGTCGAGAGCGAACACCGGGGAGCTGTTTTTT
CDR3 protein: CASSWSRANTGELFF

clone size: many
J gene: TRBJ1-2
D gene: TRBD1
V gene: TRBV19
CDR3 DNA: TGTGCCAGTAGGCCATCCGACAGGGAGGGCTACACCTTC
CDR3 protein: CASRPSDREGYTF

clone size: .
J gene: TRBJ2-3
D gene: TRBD1
V gene: TRBV5-6
CDR3 DNA: TGTGCCAGCAGCTTGCGACAGGGGTTCACAGATACGCAGTATTTT
CDR3 protein: CASSLRQGFTDTQYF

clone size: .
J gene: TRBJ2-3
D gene: .
V gene: TRBV5-1
CDR3 DNA: TGCGCCAGCAGCTCCTACAAGGTCAGCACAGATACGCAGTATTTT
CDR3 protein: CASSSYKVSTDTQYF

clone size: many
J gene: TRBJ1-2
D gene: .
V gene: TRBV12-3/TRBV12-4
CDR3 DNA: TGTGCCAGCAGTGCGCACCAGAACTATGGCTACACCTTC
CDR3 protein: CASSAHQNYGYTF

clone size: .
J gene: TRBJ2-1
D gene: TRBD2
V gene: TRBV7-9
CDR3 DNA: TGTGCCAGCAGCTTAGGGACTAGCAATGAGCAGTTCTTC
CDR3 protein: CASSLGTSNEQFF

clone size: .
J gene: TRBJ2-3
D gene: .
V gene: TRBV27
CDR3 DNA: TGTGCAAGCAGTACTCAGGGACGCACAGATACGCAGTATTTT
CDR3 protein: CASSTQGRTDTQYF

clone size: many
J gene: TRBJ1-1
D gene: .
V gene: TRBV20-1
CDR3 DNA: TGCAGTGCTGAGGGGCTCGGGAACACTGAAGCTTTCTTT
CDR3 protein: CSAEGLGNTEAFF

clone size: few
J gene: TRBJ2-6
D gene: .
V gene: TRBV12-3/TRBV12-4
CDR3 DNA: TGTGCCAGCAGTTTATCGGGACATGGGTCTCTGGGGGCCAACGTCCTGACTTTC
CDR3 protein: CASSLSGHGSLGANVLTF

clone size: .
J gene: TRBJ1-2
D gene: .
V gene: TRBV30
CDR3 DNA: TGTGCCTGCAAGGGACGGATCTATGGCTACACCTTC
CDR3 protein: CACKGRIYGYTF

clone size: many
J gene: TRBJ1-1
D gene: .
V gene: TRBV5-6
CDR3 DNA: TGTGCCTCCGGAGGTTTGAAGACTGAAGCTTTCTTT
CDR3 protein: CASGGLKTEAFF

clone size: many
J gene: TRBJ2-3
D gene: .
V gene: TRBV3-1
CDR3 DNA: TGTGCCAGCAGCCAAACCCCGGGAGATACGCAGTATTTT
CDR3 protein: CASSQTPGDTQYF

clone size: .
J gene: TRBJ1-2
D gene: TRBD1
V gene: TRBV9
CDR3 DNA: TGTGCCAGCAGCGCCCACCGGGACAGGAATAACTATGGCTACACCTTC
CDR3 protein: CASSAHRDRNNYGYTF

clone size: many
J gene: TRBJ1-2
D gene: TRBD1
V gene: TRBV25-1
CDR3 DNA: TGTGCCAGCAGTGACCTGACAGGGATCCGAGGCTACACCTTC
CDR3 protein: CASSDLTGIRGYTF

clone size: many
J gene: TRBJ2-1
D gene: .
V gene: TRBV25-1
CDR3 DNA: TGTGCCAGCGCCTGGGATGAGCAGTTCTTC
CDR3 protein: CASAWDEQFF

clone size: many
J gene: TRBJ2-3
D gene: TRBD2
V gene: TRBV24-1
CDR3 DNA: TGTGCCACCAGTGATTTGGCTTCTAGCGGGGGGGCAGATACGCAGTATTTT
CDR3 protein: CATSDLASSGGADTQYF

clone size: .
J gene: TRBJ2-7
D gene: TRBD2
V gene: TRBV3-1
CDR3 DNA: TGTGCCAGCAGCCAGGTCGTGCTAGCGGGTGAGCAGTACTTC
CDR3 protein: CASSQVVLAGEQYF

clone size: many
J gene: TRBJ1-5
D gene: TRBD1
V gene: TRBV13
CDR3 DNA: TGTGCCAGCAGCCACCCCGGACAGGGGGCAACCCCCGGTGACAATCAGCCCCAGCATTTT
CDR3 protein: CASSHPGQGATPGDNQPQHF

clone size: many
J gene: TRBJ2-1
D gene: .
V gene: TRBV20-1
CDR3 DNA: TGCAGTGCTAGAGTCCCGCGGGCCTCCTACAATGAGCAGTTCTTC
CDR3 protein: CSARVPRASYNEQFF